This TCR beta chain was retrieved from a study of blood T cell repertoires in COVID-19 (dated by TCRdb to 2018 to 2021). Looking at the study overall: Samples from collaborators originated in the United States, Italy and Spain and spanned both the acute and convalescent phases of COVID-19. Deeply sampled blood TCRbeta repertoires from subjects exposed to, actively infected with, or recovered from COVID-19 were included in the dataset. A freely available public database, intended as a resource for researchers studying the immune response to SARS-CoV-2, is where the repertoires were released. Where available, HLA class I and class II types were obtained from metadata supplied by the sample provider rather than from assay-based typing. The material from the prospective study consisted of cDNA or gDNA derived from T cells, B-cell-depleted T cells, or PBMCs. A de-identified subject ID, COVID-19 status, age in years and sex were almost always included in the sample metadata. Samples came from the ongoing ImmuneRACE study (first 160 participants) plus 1,254 subjects from 6 global collaborators.

The collaborating institutions used their own protocols to collect whole blood in K2EDTA tubes. For TCRbeta analysis, collaborators shipped samples in one of three forms: frozen whole blood, isolated PBMCs, or DNA extracted from either of those sample types. TCRbeta CDR3 regions were amplified from genomic DNA using the immunoSEQ Assay, a bias-controlled multiplex PCR. In the paper's pipeline: Nucleated cell counts per sample were estimated from amplification of reference gene primers within the assay. To quantify the absolute abundance of each unique TCRbeta CDR3 rearrangement, sequence reads were collapsed and filtered. For each sample, productive Simpson clonality was calculated as the square root of Simpson's diversity index over productive rearrangements. This is the immuneACCESS table as TCRdb keeps it, with only in-frame sequences that have V and J called. A part of the clones is gone; compared with another copy, unresolved V genes explain less than half, and the rest is unexplained. V and J calls and clone size are given by that table; D and trimming were obtained from the DNA. In all, the sample holds over 150,000 clones, and roughly 90% of those were seen once. Nearly 0.55% of the sample goes to the ten largest clones.

A few counts support this clone. The antigen this receptor binds is unknown. Base quality data are lacking; no much larger clone is found one base away. Other nucleotide sequences in the sample specify the same CDR3. The germline V end is reduced by 0 bases and the J end by 4 bases; junction bases left unmatched: 2. Inclusive of the bounding cysteine and phenylalanine, the CDR3 is 14 residues long. Just the 42-base CDR3 DNA is kept, in frame starting at base 1. The germline V gene gives CDR1 as SGHAT and CDR2 as FQNNGV. What the research found in general, with its limitations: The quantity of clinical and demographic metadata differed by source and by participant and was supplied without curation.

The chain joins TRBV11-2 to TRBJ2-5, and TRBD2 aligns with 7 junction nucleotides. This receptor was taken from a man aged 50 to 60 with acute or convalescent COVID-19. The specimen was peripheral blood. The CDR3 amino acid sequence is: CASSLDPSGETQYF. The sequenced DNA: TGTGCCAGCAGCTTAGATCCTAGCGGAGAGACCCAGTACTTC.